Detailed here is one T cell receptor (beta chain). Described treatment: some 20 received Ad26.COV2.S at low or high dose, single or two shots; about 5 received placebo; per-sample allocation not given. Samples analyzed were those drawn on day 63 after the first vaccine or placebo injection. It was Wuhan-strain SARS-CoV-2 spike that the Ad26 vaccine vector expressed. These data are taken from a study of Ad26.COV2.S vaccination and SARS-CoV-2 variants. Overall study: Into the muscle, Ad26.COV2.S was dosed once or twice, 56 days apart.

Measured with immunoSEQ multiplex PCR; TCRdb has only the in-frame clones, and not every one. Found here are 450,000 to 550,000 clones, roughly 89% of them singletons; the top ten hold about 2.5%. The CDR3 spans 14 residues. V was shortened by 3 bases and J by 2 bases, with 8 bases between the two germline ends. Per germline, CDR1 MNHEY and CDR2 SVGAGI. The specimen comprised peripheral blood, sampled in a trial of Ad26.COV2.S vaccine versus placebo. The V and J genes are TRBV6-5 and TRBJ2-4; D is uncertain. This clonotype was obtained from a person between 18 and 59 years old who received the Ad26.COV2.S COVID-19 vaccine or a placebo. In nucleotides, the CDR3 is TGTGCCAGCAGTTATACGCCCTCCAAAAACATTCAGTACTTC. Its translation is CASSYTPSKNIQYF.